Sequencing of this TCR beta chain was carried out in a study of molecular identifiers for immune sequencing clone quantification. Naive CD8 T cells were picked out by sorting for CD8+CD4-CCR7+CD45RA+. In germline, CDR1 is SQVTM, CDR2 ANQGSEA. The CDR3 contains 12 residues. With 2 bases removed from V and 0 bases from J, the gap between germline ends came to 4 bases. TCRdb reprocessed the PCR reads via MiXCR and lists one record per CDR3 protein. The table lists 400,000 to 600,000 distinct CDR3 sequences, around 23% of them singletons. Comments on this clonotype: A single base separates this from a much larger clone, so it may be a read error.

This TCR was sampled from a human donor in good health. Some libraries in this study had Jurkat cell RNA spiked in. Material: naive CD8+ T cells from blood, with Jurkat cell RNA spiked in. The subset denotes: FACS-sorted CD8+CD4-CCR7+CD45RA+ naive T cells. The chain carries TRBV29-1 and TRBJ1-1; D is uncertain. The CDR3 loop reads CSVELLNTEAFF. CDR3 in DNA: TGCAGCGTTGAATTATTGAACACTGAAGCTTTCTTT.